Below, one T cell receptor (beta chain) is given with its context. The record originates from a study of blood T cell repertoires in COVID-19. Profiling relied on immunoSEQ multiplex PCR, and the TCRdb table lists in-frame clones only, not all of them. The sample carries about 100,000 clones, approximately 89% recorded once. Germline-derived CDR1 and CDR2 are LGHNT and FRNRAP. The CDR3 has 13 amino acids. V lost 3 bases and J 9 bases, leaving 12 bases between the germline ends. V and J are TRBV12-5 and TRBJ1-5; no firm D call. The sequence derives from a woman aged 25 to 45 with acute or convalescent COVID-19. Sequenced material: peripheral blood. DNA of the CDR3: TGTGCTAGTGGTTTACCCTCCGGTGGGCCCCAGCATTTT. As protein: CASGLPSGGPQHF.